The clone carrying this TCR beta chain was recorded once. The target antigen is unknown. This specimen comes from a study of T cell repertoires and HLA-DP antigens. The CDR3 has 13 residues. The V segment lost 4 bases and the J segment 4 bases; nucleotides outside the gene matches: 3. The germline V gene has CDR1 PRHDT and CDR2 FYEKMQ (reference sequence). Produced via immunoSEQ multiplex PCR; TCRdb's table is partial and in-frame only. The table shows almost 90,000 clones, with around nine tenths occurring only once. The sequenced material came from CD4+ T cells from PBMCs. This receptor was identified in a man in his fifties in good health and CMV-seronegative. The chain combines TRBV13 with TRBJ1-1; 7 positions agree with TRBD1. CDR3: CASSSNRGTEAFF. Here the CDR3 DNA reads TGTGCCAGCAGCTCCAACAGGGGCACTGAAGCTTTCTTT.